Shown below are 10 T cell receptor beta chains from a single sample sequenced in a study of cytomegalovirus exposure and HLA in healthy donors. PCR used 60 Vbeta primers and 13 Jbeta primers. The data were produced by immunoSEQ multiplex PCR, yet TCRdb's version contains in-frame clones alone and is incomplete. Of about 160,000 clones in the sample, approximately 75% were seen once. Sequenced input: PBMCs. Source of these receptors: a man between 45 and 60 years old in good health and CMV-seropositive.

This rearrangement joins TRBV4-3 to TRBJ2-7; 8 nucleotides line up with TRBD1. The CDR3 is 15 residues long. The germline gives CDR1 LGHNA, CDR2 YSLEER. Trimming took 3 bases from V and 0 from J; bases not matched to a gene: 4. As DNA, the CDR3 is TGCGCCAGCAGCCAGGCCGGGACAGGCTCCTACGAGCAGTACTTC. Residues: CASSQAGTGSYEQYF.

The chain employs TRBV5-6 and TRBJ2-3; 9 nucleotides match TRBD2. The J segment lost 0 bases and the V segment lost 7 bases, leaving 12 bases of the junction unmatched. CDR1 and CDR2 (germline): SGHDT, YYEEEE. The CDR3 runs to 17 residues. Here the CDR3 reads CASGRTSVRLSTDTQYF. As DNA, the CDR3 is TGTGCCAGCGGGAGGACTAGCGTCCGCCTAAGCACAGATACGCAGTATTTT.

This clone has more than one count but fewer than ten. The V call is TRBV6-6, the J call TRBJ1-2, with D possibly being TRBD1 (5 bases). V was trimmed by 0 bases and J by 4 bases, leaving 9 bases between them. Germline V gives CDR1 MNHNY, CDR2 SVGAGI (reference sequence). This CDR3 is 14 amino acids long. The CDR3 coding sequence is TGTGCCAGCAGTTACTCGACGGGGGTCTATGGCTACACCTTC. Protein sequence: CASSYSTGVYGYTF.

This chain links TRBV2 with TRBJ2-5; 11 nucleotides agree with TRBD2. Germline CDR1 reads SNHLY; CDR2 reads FYNNEI. The CDR3 is 15 residues long. With 6 bases clipped from V and 0 bases from J, the junction kept 3 bases outside the gene matches. CDR3 in amino acids: CASSRLAGYQETQYF. The CDR3, as DNA: TGTGCCAGCAGCCGACTAGCGGGGTACCAAGAGACCCAGTACTTC.

The gene calls are TRBV10-2 and TRBJ2-1; 11 bases fit TRBD2. Germline V lookup: CDR1 WSHSY, CDR2 SAAADI. Losses at the gene ends were 5 bases for V and 9 bases for J; bases not matched to a gene: 6. This CDR3 contains 14 residues. CDR3 coding DNA: TGCGCCAGCAGTTTAGCGGGGGGGCGGCCTGAGCAGTTCTTC. Protein product: CASSLAGGRPEQFF.

The gene calls are TRBV5-1 and TRBJ2-6; D is possibly TRBD2 (5 bases). This CDR3 is 16 amino acids long. From germline, CDR1 is SGHRS and CDR2 YFSETQ. The V gene lost 4 bases and the J gene lost 0 bases, with 11 bases spanning the gap. CDR3 sequence (DNA): TGCGCCAGCAGCCCTCCTAGCAACTCTGGGGCCAACGTCCTGACTTTC. It codes for CASSPPSNSGANVLTF.

The V call is TRBV5-4, the J call TRBJ1-6; no definite D call. The CDR3 loop spans 14 amino acids. The V gene lost 0 bases and the J gene lost 8 bases, with 9 bases spanning the gap. Germline lookup yields CDR1 SGHNT and CDR2 YYREEE (reference sequence). CDR3 nucleotides: TGTGCCAGCAGCTTGGACGGTGATCATTCACCCCTCCACTTT. Translation gives CASSLDGDHSPLHF.

As to this clone: Different DNA sequences within this sample yield the same CDR3. The rearrangement uses TRBV6-5 and TRBJ2-5; maybe TRBD2 (7 bases). The CDR3 has 12 residues. Germline V CDR1 and CDR2: MNHEY, SVGAGI. Trimming removed 8 bases at V and 5 bases at J, with 12 bases between. CDR3 DNA: TGTGCCAGCCGCGGGGGCGGCGAGACCCAGTACTTC. This gives the protein CASRGGGETQYF.

This clone was found once. The chain recombines TRBV19 with TRBJ2-2, with D maybe TRBD2 (5 bases). With 7 bases removed from V and 6 bases from J, the gap between germline ends came to 9 bases. CDR3 length: 12 amino acids. Germline V gene data show CDR1 as LNHDA and CDR2 as SQIVND (reference sequence). CDR3 in amino acids: CASMGAAGELFF. The CDR3 bases are TGTGCCAGTATGGGAGCGGCCGGGGAGCTGTTTTTT. The full variable domain, rest sourced from reference TRBV19 and TRBJ2-2, is DGGITQSPKYLFRKEGQNVTLSCEQNLNHDAMYWYRQDPGQGLRLIYYSQIVNDFQKGDIAEGYSVSREKKESFPLTVTSAQKNPTAFYLCASMGAAGELFFGEGSRLTVL.

This clone is a singleton in its sample. The V gene is TRBV7-6, the J gene TRBJ1-1; a weak D match, TRBD1 (6 bases). The V end lost 5 bases, the J end lost 4 bases, and 20 bases lay between the germline ends. This CDR3 comprises 16 residues. CDR1 SGHVS and CDR2 FNYEAQ come from the germline V gene. For the CDR3, the DNA is TGTGCCAGCAGCAAACACGTTGGGGGCGCAGGCACTGAAGCTTTCTTT. It translates to CASSKHVGGAGTEAFF.